Shown below are 32 T cell receptor beta chains from a single sample sequenced in a study of T cell responses to AZD1222 COVID-19 vaccine. Sequenced by immunoSEQ multiplex PCR; TCRdb stores in-frame clones only, minus some. Here the sample spans about 86,000 clones, roughly nine tenths being singletons. This specimen consisted of peripheral blood, obtained 28 days after the second AZD1222 dose. These TCRs come from an adult who received the AZD1222 COVID-19 vaccine.

The rearrangement uses TRBV3-1 (or the pseudogene TRBV3-2) and TRBJ2-5, with a possible D match to TRBD2 (5 bases). V lost 2 bases, J lost 2 bases, and 18 bases lay in between. The CDR3 spans 17 residues. The germline gives CDR1 LGHDT, CDR2 YNNKEL (reference sequence). This CDR3 reads CASSQIPPGRGQETQYF. Written as DNA, the CDR3 is TGTGCCAGCAGCCAAATACCCCCCGGCCGGGGTCAAGAGACCCAGTACTTC.

This rearrangement joins TRBV5-1 to TRBJ1-2; D remains ambiguous. Germline V lookup: CDR1 SGHRS, CDR2 YFSETQ. The ends were cut back, 2 bases at V and 4 bases at J, with 12 bases in the middle. This CDR3 spans 14 amino acids. The CDR3 DNA reads as TGCGCCAGCAGCTTAAGTTCGGGTTCCTATGGCTACACCTTC. This sequence encodes CASSLSSGSYGYTF. The variable domain in full, with the rest retrieved from reference TRBV5-1 and TRBJ1-2, is KAGVTQTPRYLIKTRGQQVTLSCSPISGHRSVSWYQQTPGQGLQFLFEYFSETQRNKGNFPGRFSGRQFSNSRSEMNVSTLELGDSALYLCASSLSSGSYGYTFGSGTRLTVV.

The rearrangement links TRBV5-5 to TRBJ1-1; 8 bases align to TRBD1. The CDR3 spans 13 residues. Germline V CDR1 and CDR2: SGHKS, YYEKEE (reference sequence). The V gene end was trimmed by 0 bases and the J gene end by 5 bases; junction bases not matched to a gene: 0. CDR3 in DNA: TGTGCCAGCAGCTTGGGGACAGGGACTGAAGCTTTCTTT. It is translated as CASSLGTGTEAFF.

The V call is TRBV2, the J call TRBJ1-5, with TRBD1 as a possible D gene (6 bases). CDR3 length: 15 residues. Trimming took off 3 bases at V and 4 bases at J, with 13 bases between the two ends. Germline V gene sequence: CDR1 SNHLY, CDR2 FYNNEI. CDR3 coding DNA: TGTGCCAGCAGTGACACAGGGAGTAGAAATCAGCCCCAGCATTTT. This codes for CASSDTGSRNQPQHF. Combining the CDR3 with reference TRBV2 and TRBJ1-5 gives the whole variable domain EPEVTQTPSHQVTQMGQEVILRCVPISNHLYFYWYRQILGQKVEFLVSFYNNEISEKSEIFDDQFSVERPDGSNFTLKIRSTKLEDSAMYFCASSDTGSRNQPQHFGDGTRLSIL.

The chain is built from TRBV18 and TRBJ2-7, with 8 bases fitting TRBD2. The CDR3 consists of 15 residues. The V segment lost 1 base and the J segment 6 bases; nucleotides outside the gene matches: 8. Per the germline V gene, CDR1 is KGHSH and CDR2 is LQKENI. In nucleotides, the CDR3 is TGTGCCAGCTCACCACTTACCGGGGGGGATAGCGAGCAGTACTTC. It encodes CASSPLTGGDSEQYF.

As DNA, the CDR3 is TGTGCCAGCAGCTTAGGAGGGATGAACACTGAAGCTTTCTTT. This codes for CASSLGGMNTEAFF. The chain links TRBV7-8 to TRBJ1-1, with no clear D. Trimming took off 1 base at V and 0 bases at J, with 6 bases between the two ends. This CDR3 contains 14 residues. In germline, CDR1 is SGHVS, CDR2 FQNEAQ.

The chain employs TRBV30 and TRBJ2-2; TRBD1 agrees at 7 bases. The CDR3 length is 21 residues. The germline V gene has CDR1 GTSNPN and CDR2 SVGIG (reference sequence). The V and J ends lost 1 base and 1 base, in that order; junction bases with no gene match: 21. The CDR3 sequence is CAWSGWRVSRPGQKNTGELFF. In nucleotides, the CDR3 is TGTGCCTGGAGTGGTTGGCGCGTATCACGGCCGGGACAGAAGAACACCGGGGAGCTGTTTTTT.

V and J are TRBV14 and TRBJ1-2; TRBD1 matches 7 bases. J was trimmed by 8 bases and V by 4 bases; bases with no gene match: 16. The germline CDR1 and CDR2 sequences are SGHDN and FVKESK. The CDR3 sequence is 16 residues long. The CDR3 loop is CASSLLPGQAGDGYTF. CDR3 nucleotides: TGTGCCAGCAGCCTCCTCCCTGGACAGGCCGGGGACGGCTACACCTTC.

This sequence joins TRBV7-6 and TRBJ2-7, with a weak D call TRBD1 (6 bases). V lost 1 base to trimming and J lost 4 bases, with 14 bases between them. Per the germline V gene, CDR1 is SGHVS and CDR2 is FNYEAQ. This CDR3 contains 15 residues. Written as DNA, the CDR3 is TGTGCCAGCAGCTTAGATAATACAGGGATTTACGAGCAGTACTTC. This sequence encodes CASSLDNTGIYEQYF.

The chain is built from TRBV2 and TRBJ2-7, with D perhaps TRBD1 (7 bases). The CDR3 covers 13 residues. Trimming took off 4 bases at V and 6 bases at J, with 13 bases between the two ends. Looked up from germline, CDR1 is SNHLY and CDR2 is FYNNEI. CDR3 in DNA: TGTGCCAGCAGTGTAGGTCAGGGGGGCGAGCAGTACGTC. It translates to CASSVGQGGEQYV.

V gene TRBV19 combines with J gene TRBJ2-1; 7 nucleotides match TRBD1. J gave up 2 bases and V 4 bases, and 2 bases lay outside the gene matches. The CDR3 has 14 amino acids. Germline V gives CDR1 LNHDA, CDR2 SQIVND (reference sequence). The CDR3 region has the DNA TGTGCCAGTAGTAACCAGGGGGCCTACAATGAGCAGTTCTTC. This translates into CASSNQGAYNEQFF.

The V call is TRBV7-2, the J call TRBJ1-2; the D is unclear. CDR1 and CDR2 (germline): SGHTA, FQGNSA. The CDR3 has 18 amino acids. The ends were cut back, 4 bases at V and 6 bases at J, with 27 bases in the middle. The CDR3 region is CASSYAPNGPGMANGYTF. The CDR3, as DNA: TGTGCCAGCAGCTACGCCCCAAACGGACCGGGAATGGCAAATGGCTACACCTTC.

The V gene is TRBV6-5, the J gene TRBJ1-2, with a tentative D call TRBD1 (5 bases). Per the germline V gene, CDR1 is MNHEY and CDR2 is SVGAGI. This CDR3 comprises 13 residues. V shed 6 bases and J shed 3 bases, with 11 bases lying between them. The CDR3 loop is CASRSGHHYGYTF. The CDR3 DNA reads TGTGCCAGCAGATCTGGACACCACTATGGCTACACCTTC.

The chain employs TRBV27 and TRBJ2-5, with D unresolved. With 6 bases removed from V and 5 bases from J, the gap between germline ends came to 10 bases. This CDR3 spans 12 amino acids. Germline CDR1 reads MNHEY; CDR2 reads SMNVEV (reference sequence). The CDR3 spells CASSTNYETQYF. CDR3 nucleotide sequence: TGTGCCAGCAGCACAAACTACGAGACCCAGTACTTC.

This clone has a handful of counts. This chain uses TRBV6-5 with TRBJ1-2, with 7 bases identical to TRBD1. This CDR3 region has 13 residues. Germline V gives CDR1 MNHEY, CDR2 SVGAGI. Trimming took 5 bases from V and 3 from J; bases not matched to a gene: 3. CDR3 loop: CASSKTGHYGYTF. The CDR3 DNA sequence: TGTGCCAGCAGTAAGACAGGGCACTATGGCTACACCTTC.

The V call is TRBV29-1, the J call TRBJ2-3, with unresolved D. This CDR3 has 14 amino acids. Germline V gives CDR1 SQVTM, CDR2 ANQGSEA. V was pared by 4 bases and J by 3 bases, with 14 bases between. Here the CDR3 DNA reads TGCAGCGTTGCCAGGAGCTTAAGGACAGATACGCAGTATTTT. Protein: CSVARSLRTDTQYF.

The chain carries TRBV3-1 (or the pseudogene TRBV3-2) and TRBJ2-5; D not resolved. V lost 3 bases and J lost 3, with 23 bases in between. Germline lookup yields CDR1 LGHDT and CDR2 YNNKEL (reference sequence). The CDR3 has 18 residues. CDR3: CASSHDPGWVAGKETQYF. The CDR3, as DNA: TGTGCCAGCAGCCACGACCCTGGATGGGTAGCAGGCAAAGAGACCCAGTACTTC.

The V call is TRBV5-4, the J call TRBJ2-5; TRBD1 or TRBD2 may be the D gene (6 bases each). The germline V and J ends were trimmed by 5 bases and 5 bases, with 16 bases remaining between them. The CDR3 is 14 amino acids. Germline CDR1 and CDR2: SGHNT and YYREEE (reference sequence). As DNA, the CDR3 is TGTGCCAGCAGGTTGTGGGGGGCGGGGGAGACCCAGTACTTC. Amino acids: CASRLWGAGETQYF.

V gene TRBV5-8 combines with J gene TRBJ1-6; D ambiguous. CDR3 size: 16 residues. Trimming removed 0 bases at V and 7 bases at J, with 14 bases between. Germline lookup yields CDR1 SGHTS and CDR2 YDEGEE. The DNA of the CDR3 is TGTGCCAGCAGCTTGGCCCCAAACCCCAGGAATTCACCCCTCCACTTT. Translated: CASSLAPNPRNSPLHF.

The chain uses TRBV28 and TRBJ2-7, with no clear D. Trimming removed 6 bases at V and 3 bases at J, with 9 bases between. This CDR3 has 12 amino acids. From germline, CDR1 is MDHEN and CDR2 SYDVKM. CDR3 DNA sequence: TGTGCCAGCAGCTTAGTAGTCTACGAGCAGTACTTC. Protein sequence: CASSLVVYEQYF. Variable domain in full (rest from reference TRBV28 and TRBJ2-7): DVKVTQSSRYLVKRTGEKVFLECVQDMDHENMFWYRQDPGLGLRLIYFSYDVKMKEKGDIPEGYSVSREKKERFSLILESASTNQTSMYLCASSLVVYEQYFGPGTRLTVT.

V gene TRBV27 combines with J gene TRBJ1-5; D is unresolved. V lost 2 bases and J 5 bases, leaving 7 bases between the germline ends. CDR3 length equals 13 residues. Germline-derived CDR1 and CDR2 are MNHEY and SMNVEV (reference sequence). In DNA, the CDR3 is TGTGCCAGCAGTTTAACCAGAGATCAGCCCCAGCATTTT. Protein product: CASSLTRDQPQHF.

This chain links TRBV9 with TRBJ2-1; D is perhaps TRBD2 (5 bases). The CDR3 sequence is 18 residues long. The V and J ends lost 4 bases and 8 bases respectively, with 28 bases between them. Per the germline V gene, CDR1 is SGDLS and CDR2 is YYNGEE. CDR3: CASSPRSPSSAGLDEQFF. Written as DNA, the CDR3 is TGTGCCAGCAGCCCGAGGTCCCCCAGTAGCGCGGGCCTCGATGAGCAGTTCTTC.

This clone came up once. The chain combines TRBV14 with TRBJ2-1, with 15 bases aligning to TRBD2. The trim removed 4 bases at V and 6 bases at J, leaving 1 base unmatched. From germline, CDR1 is SGHDN and CDR2 FVKESK. This CDR3 is built from 15 residues. The CDR3 region is CASSRTSGGANEQFF. The CDR3 DNA sequence: TGTGCCAGCAGCCGGACTAGCGGGGGGGCCAATGAGCAGTTCTTC. Full variable domain (outside the CDR3, taken from reference TRBV14 and TRBJ2-1): EAGVTQFPSHSVIEKGQTVTLRCDPISGHDNLYWYRRVMGKEIKFLLHFVKESKQDESGMPNNRFLAERTGGTYSTLKVQPAELEDSGVYFCASSRTSGGANEQFFGPGTRLTVL.

With regard to this clone: At one end, the junction sequence differs from germline, possibly due to a read error. The rearrangement uses TRBV7-7 and TRBJ2-3; 8 nucleotides match TRBD1. This CDR3 contains 16 residues. Germline-derived CDR1 and CDR2 are SSHAT and FNYEAQ (reference sequence). The CDR3 DNA reads TGTGCTAGCAGCTTAGGGCAGGGGGCTGGCGCAGATACGCAGTATTTT. Protein sequence: CASSLGQGAGADTQYF. The full variable domain, rest sourced from reference TRBV7-7 and TRBJ2-3, is GAGVSQSPRYKVTKRGQDVTLRCDPISSHATLYWYQQALGQGPEFLTYFNYEAQPDKSGLPSDRFSAERPEGSISTLTIQRTEQRDSAMYRCASSLGQGAGADTQYFGPGTRLTVL.

The chain couples TRBV2 to TRBJ1-2, with 9 bases matching TRBD1. Trimming removed 6 bases from V and 3 bases from J; junction bases left unmatched: 17. The CDR3 runs to 18 residues. Germline V CDR1 and CDR2: SNHLY, FYNNEI. The CDR3 reads CASRPRRAGDRAYYGYTF. The CDR3 DNA follows: TGTGCCAGCAGGCCGAGACGGGCGGGGGACAGGGCTTACTATGGCTACACCTTC.

The rearrangement links TRBV30 to TRBJ1-1; no firm D call. The ends were cut back, 0 bases at V and 4 bases at J, with 12 bases in the middle. In germline, CDR1 is GTSNPN, CDR2 SVGIG (reference sequence). This CDR3 is 14 amino acids long. The CDR3 bases are TGTGCCTGGAGTGTTTGGAAGGGTGGCACTGAAGCTTTCTTT. This translates into CAWSVWKGGTEAFF.

The chain recombines TRBV7-6 with TRBJ2-7, with D perhaps being TRBD1 or TRBD2 (6 bases each). Germline assignment: CDR1 SGHVS and CDR2 FNYEAQ. V was shortened by 5 bases and J by 2 bases, with 16 bases between the two germline ends. This CDR3 is built from 15 residues. CDR3 sequence: CASSPLRGRTYEQYF. As DNA, the CDR3 is TGTGCCAGCAGCCCCCTGAGGGGGAGGACCTACGAGCAGTACTTC.

The CDR3: CASSQAQGAGETQYF. For the CDR3, the DNA is TGTGCCAGCAGTCAAGCTCAGGGGGCTGGGGAGACCCAGTACTTC. This rearrangement joins TRBV5-8 to TRBJ2-5; 8 nucleotides align to TRBD1. Trimming removed 5 bases from V and 5 bases from J; junction bases left unmatched: 11. The CDR3 runs 15 residues. The germline V gene encodes CDR1 SGHTS and CDR2 YDEGEE. Full variable domain (remainder filled in from reference TRBV5-8 and TRBJ2-5): EAGVTQSPTHLIKTRGQQATLRCSPISGHTSVYWYQQALGLGLQFLLWYDEGEERNRGNFPPRFSGRQFPNYSSELNVNALELEDSALYLCASSQAQGAGETQYFGPGTRLLVL.

The V and J genes are TRBV2 and TRBJ2-5; D not certain. The V end was cut by 7 bases, the J end by 0 bases, with 12 bases between. From germline, CDR1 is SNHLY and CDR2 FYNNEI. CDR3 length: 14 residues. CDR3 sequence: CASIPSQYQETQYF. The DNA of the CDR3 is TGTGCCAGCATCCCCTCGCAGTACCAAGAGACCCAGTACTTC.

This chain links TRBV10-3 with TRBJ1-5, with 8 nucleotides matching TRBD1. Trimming at V came to 4 bases and at J to 6 bases, leaving 5 bases not matched to a gene. CDR1 and CDR2 from the germline V gene are ENHRY and SYGVKD. This CDR3 region has 14 residues. CDR3 region: CAISGRQGFQPQHF. The CDR3 DNA sequence: TGTGCCATCAGTGGACGACAGGGGTTTCAGCCCCAGCATTTT.

The genes are TRBV30 and TRBJ1-2, with 7 bases lining up with TRBD1. The CDR3 loop spans 13 amino acids. With V trimmed by 5 bases and J by 3 bases, 6 bases remained unmatched. CDR1 and CDR2 (germline): GTSNPN, SVGIG (reference sequence). CDR3 nucleotide sequence: TGTGCCTGGCGGACAGGCCGGGACTATGGCTACACCTTC. Its translation is CAWRTGRDYGYTF. Filled out from reference TRBV30 and TRBJ1-2, the complete variable domain reads SQTIHQWPATLVQPVGSPLSLECTVEGTSNPNLYWYRQAAGRGLQLLFYSVGIGQISSEVPQNLSASRPQDRQFILSSKKLLLSDSGFYLCAWRTGRDYGYTFGSGTRLTVV.

V and J are TRBV5-6 and TRBJ2-2; weak D call: TRBD2 (6 bases). The germline V gene has CDR1 SGHDT and CDR2 YYEEEE. V was shortened by 6 bases and J by 3 bases, with 18 bases between the two germline ends. This CDR3 has 16 amino acids. This chain's CDR3 is CASTFSGTADTGELFF. The CDR3, as DNA: TGTGCCAGCACCTTCTCCGGGACTGCAGACACCGGGGAGCTGTTTTTT. Based on the CDR3 plus reference TRBV5-6 and TRBJ2-2, the full variable domain is DAGVTQSPTHLIKTRGQQVTLRCSPKSGHDTVSWYQQALGQGPQFIFQYYEEEERQRGNFPDRFSGHQFPNYSSELNVNALLLGDSALYLCASTFSGTADTGELFFGEGSRLTVL.